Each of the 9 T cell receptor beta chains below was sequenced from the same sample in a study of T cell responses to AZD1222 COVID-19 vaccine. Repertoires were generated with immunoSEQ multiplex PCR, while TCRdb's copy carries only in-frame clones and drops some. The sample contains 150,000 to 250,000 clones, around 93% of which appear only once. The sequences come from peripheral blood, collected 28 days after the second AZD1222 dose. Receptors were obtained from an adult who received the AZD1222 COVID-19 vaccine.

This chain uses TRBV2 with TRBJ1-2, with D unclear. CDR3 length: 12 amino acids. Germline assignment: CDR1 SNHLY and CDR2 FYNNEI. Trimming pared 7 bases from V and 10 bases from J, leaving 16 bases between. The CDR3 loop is CASTGSLVSYTF. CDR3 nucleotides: TGTGCCAGCACCGGCAGTTTAGTATCCTACACCTTC. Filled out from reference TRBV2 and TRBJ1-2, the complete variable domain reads EPEVTQTPSHQVTQMGQEVILRCVPISNHLYFYWYRQILGQKVEFLVSFYNNEISEKSEIFDDQFSVERPDGSNFTLKIRSTKLEDSAMYFCASTGSLVSYTFGSGTRLTVV.

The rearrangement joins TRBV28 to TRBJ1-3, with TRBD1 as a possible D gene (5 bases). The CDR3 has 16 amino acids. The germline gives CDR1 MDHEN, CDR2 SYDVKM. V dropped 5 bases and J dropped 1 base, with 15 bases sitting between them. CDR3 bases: TGTGCCAGCAGTCCGCACGGGGCGGGGTCTGGAAACACCATATATTTT. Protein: CASSPHGAGSGNTIYF.

The CDR3 reads CASTPRGLSYGYTF. The CDR3 DNA sequence: TGTGCCAGCACCCCCAGGGGTTTATCCTATGGCTACACCTTC. V gene TRBV7-2 combines with J gene TRBJ1-2, with D possibly being TRBD1 (6 bases). There are 14 residues in the CDR3. Trimming pared 7 bases from V and 4 bases from J, leaving 16 bases between. The germline V gene encodes CDR1 SGHTA and CDR2 FQGNSA.

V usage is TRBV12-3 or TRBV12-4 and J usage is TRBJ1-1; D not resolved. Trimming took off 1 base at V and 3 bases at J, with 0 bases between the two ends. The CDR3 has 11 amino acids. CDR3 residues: CASSLDTEAFF. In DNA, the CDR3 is TGTGCCAGCAGTTTAGACACTGAAGCTTTCTTT.

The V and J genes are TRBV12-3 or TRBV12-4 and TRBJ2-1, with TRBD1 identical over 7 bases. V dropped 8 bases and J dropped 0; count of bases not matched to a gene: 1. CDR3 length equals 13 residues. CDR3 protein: CASRDSSYNEQFF. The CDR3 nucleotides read TGTGCCAGCCGGGACAGCTCCTACAATGAGCAGTTCTTC.

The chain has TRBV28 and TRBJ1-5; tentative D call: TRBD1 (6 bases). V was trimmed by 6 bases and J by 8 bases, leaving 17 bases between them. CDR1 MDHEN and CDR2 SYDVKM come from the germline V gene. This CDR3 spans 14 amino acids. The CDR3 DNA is TGTGCCAGCAGACTGGGACATCCCGGGGAGCCCCAGCATTTT. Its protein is CASRLGHPGEPQHF.

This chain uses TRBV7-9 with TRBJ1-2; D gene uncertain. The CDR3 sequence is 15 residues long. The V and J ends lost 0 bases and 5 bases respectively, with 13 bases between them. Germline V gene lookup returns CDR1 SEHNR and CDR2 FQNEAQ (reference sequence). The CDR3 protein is CASSLAQAGRYGYTF. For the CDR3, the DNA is TGTGCCAGCAGCTTAGCGCAAGCAGGCCGATATGGCTACACCTTC.

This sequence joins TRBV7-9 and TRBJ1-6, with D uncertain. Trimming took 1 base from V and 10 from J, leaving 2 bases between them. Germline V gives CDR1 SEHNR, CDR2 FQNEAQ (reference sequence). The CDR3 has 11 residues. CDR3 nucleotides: TGTGCCAGCAGCTTAGACTCACCCCTCCACTTT. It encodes CASSLDSPLHF. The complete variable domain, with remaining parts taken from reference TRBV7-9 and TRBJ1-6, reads DTGVSQNPRHKITKRGQNVTFRCDPISEHNRLYWYRQTLGQGPEFLTYFQNEAQLEKSRLLSDRFSAERPKGSFSTLEIQRTEQGDSAMYLCASSLDSPLHFGNGTRLTVT.

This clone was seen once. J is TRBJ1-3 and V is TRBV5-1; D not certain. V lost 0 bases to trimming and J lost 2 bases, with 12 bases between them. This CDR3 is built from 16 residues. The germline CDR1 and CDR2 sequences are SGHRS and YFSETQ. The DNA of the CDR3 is TGCGCCAGCAGCTTGGATCAGGTTACCACTGGAAACACCATATATTTT. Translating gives CASSLDQVTTGNTIYF.